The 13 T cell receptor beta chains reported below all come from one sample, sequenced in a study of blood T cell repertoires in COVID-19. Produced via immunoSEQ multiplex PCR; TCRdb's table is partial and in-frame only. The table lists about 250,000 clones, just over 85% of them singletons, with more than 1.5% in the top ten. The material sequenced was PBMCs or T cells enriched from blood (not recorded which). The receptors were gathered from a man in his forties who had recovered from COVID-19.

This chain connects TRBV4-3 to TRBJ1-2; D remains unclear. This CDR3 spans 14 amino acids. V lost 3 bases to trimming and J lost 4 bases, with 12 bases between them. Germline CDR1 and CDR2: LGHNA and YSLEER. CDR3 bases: TGCGCCAGCAGCCAGGTGGAGGGCACCTATGGCTACACCTTC. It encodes CASSQVEGTYGYTF.

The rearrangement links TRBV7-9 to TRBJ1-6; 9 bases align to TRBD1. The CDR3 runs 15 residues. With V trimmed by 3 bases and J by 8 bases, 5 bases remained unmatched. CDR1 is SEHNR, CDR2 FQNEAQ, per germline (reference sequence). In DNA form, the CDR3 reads TGTGCCAGCAGCTTTTCCCGACAGGGGGATTCACCCCTCCACTTT. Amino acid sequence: CASSFSRQGDSPLHF.

This CDR3 reads CATQREGTDTQYF. The CDR3 bases are TGTGCCACCCAACGGGAGGGCACAGATACGCAGTATTTT. The V gene is TRBV2, the J gene TRBJ2-3, with 7 positions matching TRBD2. CDR1 SNHLY and CDR2 FYNNEI come from the germline V gene. CDR3 length: 13 residues. V gave up 10 bases and J gave up 1 base; unmatched junction bases: 5.

The CDR3, as DNA: TGTGCCAGCAGCCCGAAGGCAGGGGCCTATGGCTACACCTTC. Protein product: CASSPKAGAYGYTF. The J gene is TRBJ1-2, the V gene TRBV5-6; D is perhaps TRBD1 (6 bases). The CDR3 runs to 14 residues. Germline V gives CDR1 SGHDT, CDR2 YYEEEE. V was cut by 4 bases and J by 4 bases, with 14 bases left in between.

The CDR3: CASSDSGQGGYTF. The CDR3 region has the DNA TGTGCCAGCAGTGACTCGGGACAGGGTGGCTACACCTTC. The rearrangement links TRBV6-4 to TRBJ1-2; 9 nucleotides match TRBD1. The CDR3 is 13 residues long. The trim removed 0 bases at V and 7 bases at J, leaving 0 bases unmatched. In germline, CDR1 is MRHNA, CDR2 SNTAGT.

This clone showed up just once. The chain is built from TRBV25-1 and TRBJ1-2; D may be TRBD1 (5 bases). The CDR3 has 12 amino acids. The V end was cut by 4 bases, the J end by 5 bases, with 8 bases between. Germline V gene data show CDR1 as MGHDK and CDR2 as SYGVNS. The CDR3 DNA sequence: TGTGCCAGCAGTGTAGGGACTTATGGCTACACCTTC. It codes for CASSVGTYGYTF.

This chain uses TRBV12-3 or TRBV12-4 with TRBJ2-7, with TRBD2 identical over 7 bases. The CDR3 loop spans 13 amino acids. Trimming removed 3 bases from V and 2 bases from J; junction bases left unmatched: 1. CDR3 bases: TGTGCCAGCAGTTTTGGACTAGCCTACGAGCAGTACTTC. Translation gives CASSFGLAYEQYF.

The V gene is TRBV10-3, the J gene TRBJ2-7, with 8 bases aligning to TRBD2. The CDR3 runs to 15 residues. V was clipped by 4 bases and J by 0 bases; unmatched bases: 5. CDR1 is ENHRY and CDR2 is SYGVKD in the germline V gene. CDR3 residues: CAISGVLADSYEQYF. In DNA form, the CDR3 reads TGTGCCATCAGTGGGGTACTAGCGGACTCCTACGAGCAGTACTTC.

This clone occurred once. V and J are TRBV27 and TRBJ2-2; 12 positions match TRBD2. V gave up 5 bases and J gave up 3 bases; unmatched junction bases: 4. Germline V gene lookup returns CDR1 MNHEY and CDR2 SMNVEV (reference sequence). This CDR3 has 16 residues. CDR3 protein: CASSPRLAGDTGELFF. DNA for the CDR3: TGTGCCAGCAGTCCTAGACTAGCGGGGGACACCGGGGAGCTGTTTTTT.

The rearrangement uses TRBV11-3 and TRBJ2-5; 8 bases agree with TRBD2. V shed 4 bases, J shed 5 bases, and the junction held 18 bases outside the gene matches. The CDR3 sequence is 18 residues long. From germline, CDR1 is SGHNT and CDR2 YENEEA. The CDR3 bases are TGTGCCAGCAGCTGGGGTAGCGGGATTTCGCCTGGGTCGGAGACCCAGTACTTC. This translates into CASSWGSGISPGSETQYF.

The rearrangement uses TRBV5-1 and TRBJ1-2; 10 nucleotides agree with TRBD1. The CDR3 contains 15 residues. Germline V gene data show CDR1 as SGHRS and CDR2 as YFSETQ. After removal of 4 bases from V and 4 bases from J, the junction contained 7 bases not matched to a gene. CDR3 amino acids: CASSPLTGGGYGYTF. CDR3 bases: TGCGCCAGCAGCCCTTTGACAGGGGGCGGCTATGGCTACACCTTC.

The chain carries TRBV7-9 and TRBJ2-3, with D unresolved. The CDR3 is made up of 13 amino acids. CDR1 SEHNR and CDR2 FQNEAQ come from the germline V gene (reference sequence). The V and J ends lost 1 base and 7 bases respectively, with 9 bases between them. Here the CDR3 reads CASSLGALNTQYF. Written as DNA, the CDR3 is TGTGCCAGCAGCTTAGGAGCGTTAAATACGCAGTATTTT.

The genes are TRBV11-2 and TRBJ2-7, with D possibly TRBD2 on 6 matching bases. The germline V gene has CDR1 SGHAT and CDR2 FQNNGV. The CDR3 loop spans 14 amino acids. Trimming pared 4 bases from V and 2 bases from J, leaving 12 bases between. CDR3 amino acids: CASSWGTGAYEQYF. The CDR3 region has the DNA TGTGCCAGCAGCTGGGGGACGGGAGCCTACGAGCAGTACTTC.